Shown below are 15 T cell receptor beta chains from a single sample sequenced in a study of post-analysis software for immune sequencing data. Antigen specificity for these receptors is unknown. Unique molecular identifiers featured in each of the TCR beta cDNA libraries. MiXCR, run by TCRdb on the PCR reads, gives a single entry per CDR3 protein. Found here are some 690,000 distinct CDR3 sequences, more than 50% of them singletons; the top ten hold roughly 12%. Study outcomes and limitations: Roughly five TRBV segments were more frequent in patients than controls; TRBV5-6, TRBV5-1 and TRBV20-1 belonged to this group.

Sequences were obtained from blood. The receptors originated from a girl aged 2 to 10 with multiple sclerosis.

The V gene is TRBV10-3, the J gene TRBJ2-5; possibly TRBD2 for D (6 bases). Germline CDR1 ENHRY, CDR2 SYGVKD. The CDR3 sequence is 14 residues long. Trimming took 4 bases from V and 4 from J, leaving 13 bases between them. The CDR3 DNA reads TGTGCCATCAGTGGGGCAGGGACTGGAGAGACCCAGTACTTC. Protein sequence: CAISGAGTGETQYF.

V and J are TRBV6-5 and TRBJ1-1; the D gene is possibly TRBD1 (6 bases). CDR3 length: 14 amino acids. Trimming pared 7 bases from V and 2 bases from J, leaving 14 bases between. The V gene's germline CDR1 is MNHEY and CDR2 SVGAGI. The chain's CDR3 is CASKRGGINTEAFF. CDR3 DNA: TGTGCCAGCAAAAGAGGGGGGATTAACACTGAAGCTTTCTTT.

This clonotype was seen a handful of times. The V and J genes are TRBV20-1 and TRBJ1-5, with 7 nucleotides matching TRBD1. The ends lost 0 bases at V and 4 bases at J; junction bases unmatched: 3. Germline V gene lookup returns CDR1 DFQATT and CDR2 SNEGSKA (reference sequence). The CDR3 is 14 residues long. Here the CDR3 DNA reads TGCAGTGCTAGAGATCCCAGGGGGAATCAGCCCCAGCATTTT. Translating gives CSARDPRGNQPQHF.

The V call is TRBV24-1, the J call TRBJ2-7; no clear D gene. This CDR3 has 12 amino acids. Trimming shortened V by 1 base and J by 7 bases, and 7 bases separated the two germline ends. Germline CDR1 and CDR2: KGHDR and SFDVKD. The CDR3 protein is CATSDLNNEQYF. Written as DNA, the CDR3 is TGTGCCACCAGTGATTTAAACAATGAGCAGTACTTC.

The chain couples TRBV30 to TRBJ2-7; possibly TRBD1 or TRBD2 for D (6 bases each). The DNA matches TRBJ2-4 better at its end, which makes the J call doubtful. This CDR3 is built from 14 residues. Germline V gene lookup returns CDR1 GTSNPN and CDR2 SVGIG (reference sequence). CDR3 nucleotides: TGTGCCTGGACCCTAGGAACAGGGAGGAACATTCAGTACTTC. This sequence encodes CAWTLGTGRNIQYF.

The V gene is TRBV7-9, the J gene TRBJ1-6; maybe TRBD1 (6 bases). The CDR3 is 15 amino acids. The germline V gene has CDR1 SEHNR and CDR2 FQNEAQ (reference sequence). Trimming took off 7 bases at V and 7 bases at J, with 17 bases between the two ends. The DNA of the CDR3 is TGTGCCAGCAACGCAGGGGCCTTGGGGAATTCACCCCTCCACTTT. Amino acids: CASNAGALGNSPLHF.

This chain connects TRBV20-1 to TRBJ2-7; D unclear. The J call is doubtful: the DNA matches TRBJ2-5 better. The germline CDR1 and CDR2 sequences are DFQATT and SNEGSKA (reference sequence). This CDR3 region has 13 residues. The DNA for the CDR3 is TGCAGTGCTAGAGTTGGAGAAAAAGGGACCCAGTACTTC. Amino acid sequence: CSARVGEKGTQYF.

This clonotype was counted a few times. V gene TRBV4-3 combines with J gene TRBJ1-1, with D hard to call. Germline V gene data show CDR1 as LGHNA and CDR2 as YSLEER. The CDR3 has 12 residues. Trimming stripped 0 bases from V and 6 bases from J, with 5 bases between. CDR3 sequence: CASSQEGAEAFF. DNA for the CDR3: TGCGCCAGCAGCCAAGAAGGAGCTGAAGCTTTCTTT.

This clonotype was detected a few times. The chain has TRBV10-3 and TRBJ2-7, with TRBD2 as a possible D gene (5 bases). The J call may be in error: the DNA end matches TRBJ2-5 better. Per germline, CDR1 ENHRY and CDR2 SYGVKD. The CDR3 consists of 13 residues. Here the CDR3 reads CAITWATGETQYF. CDR3 coding DNA: TGTGCCATCACCTGGGCCACGGGGGAGACCCAGTACTTC.

The gene calls are TRBV5-1 and TRBJ1-2; TRBD1 matches at 8 bases. This CDR3 is built from 16 residues. Germline assignment: CDR1 SGHRS and CDR2 YFSETQ. V was clipped by 2 bases and J by 7 bases; unmatched bases: 13. CDR3 residues: CASSFDEVQGASGYTF. DNA of the CDR3: TGCGCCAGCAGCTTCGATGAAGTGCAGGGGGCTTCTGGCTACACCTTC.

The chain employs TRBV29-1 and TRBJ2-1; D gene unclear. Germline CDR1 and CDR2: SQVTM and ANQGSEA. The CDR3 contains 8 residues. The V and J ends lost 3 bases and 12 bases respectively, with 3 bases between them. For the CDR3, the DNA is TGCAGCGTTGATCTGCAGTTCTTC. Translating gives CSVDLQFF.

The chain joins TRBV9 to TRBJ2-3, with no clear D. The CDR3 extends over 13 amino acids. Germline V lookup: CDR1 SGDLS, CDR2 YYNGEE. Trimming pared 2 bases from V and 5 bases from J, leaving 9 bases between. The CDR3, as DNA: TGTGCCAGCAGCGTGGCGGTTGGAGATACGCAGTATTTT. This encodes CASSVAVGDTQYF.

This clonotype was recorded a few times. This chain's CDR3 is CASSSSFRGEYGYTF. The CDR3 DNA follows: TGCGCCAGCAGCTCCTCCTTTAGGGGGGAATATGGCTACACCTTC. The chain links TRBV4-1 to TRBJ1-2; the D gene is possibly TRBD1 (6 bases). There are 15 residues in the CDR3. Between the trimmed V and J ends, which lost 5 bases and 5 bases, there was a span of 18 bases. Per germline, CDR1 MGHRA and CDR2 YSYEKL.

The chain combines TRBV18 with TRBJ2-5, with 10 bases lining up with TRBD2. CDR1 is KGHSH and CDR2 is LQKENI in the germline V gene. With V trimmed by 0 bases and J by 4 bases, 5 bases remained unmatched. CDR3 length equals 16 residues. The CDR3 sequence: CASSPPVSSGGETQYF. The CDR3 DNA reads as TGTGCCAGCTCACCACCGGTGTCTAGCGGGGGAGAGACCCAGTACTTC.

The sample holds one count of this clonotype. The gene calls are TRBV6-2 or TRBV6-3 and TRBJ1-1; D gene uncertain. Germline CDR1 and CDR2: MNHEY and SVGEGT. The V end lost 6 bases, the J end lost 7 bases, and 12 bases lay between the germline ends. This CDR3 has 12 amino acids. DNA for the CDR3: TGTGCCAGCAGCCCCAGAGGAAGTGAAGCTTTCTTT. Protein product: CASSPRGSEAFF.